Shown below are 5 T cell receptor beta chains from a single sample sequenced in a study of T cell repertoires in cytomegalovirus infection. TCRdb re-derived calls from the reads in MiXCR, one entry per CDR3 protein. The sample holds 120,000 to 150,000 distinct CDR3 sequences, about 6.5% seen once. Material: PBMCs. The receptors were gathered from a human donor in good health (CMV status not recorded). Some clones in this sample may be carry-over from other donors' samples.

This clonotype was seen ten or more times. V is TRBV29-1 and J is TRBJ1-1; D not resolved. Trimming removed 6 bases at V and 5 bases at J, with 13 bases between. Per germline, CDR1 SQVTM and CDR2 ANQGSEA. This CDR3 contains 12 residues. The CDR3: CSVGPGVTEAFF. The CDR3 coding sequence is TGCAGCGTCGGACCCGGGGTGACTGAAGCTTTCTTT.

In its sample, this clonotype was seen many times. J is TRBJ1-1 and V is TRBV6-6; D is perhaps TRBD1 (5 bases). Trimming removed 0 bases from V and 5 bases from J, with 13 bases in between. Germline-derived CDR1 and CDR2 are MNHNY and SVGAGI (reference sequence). This CDR3 is built from 15 residues. CDR3 sequence: CASSYSAGGFTEAFF. CDR3 DNA: TGTGCCAGCAGTTACTCGGCGGGGGGGTTTACTGAAGCTTTCTTT.

The table lists this clonotype with many counts. The gene calls are TRBV20-1 and TRBJ1-2, with a tentative D call TRBD1 (6 bases). The CDR3 sequence is 13 residues long. The V end was cut by 5 bases, the J end by 0 bases, with 10 bases between. CDR1 is DFQATT and CDR2 is SNEGSKA in the germline V gene (reference sequence). In nucleotides, the CDR3 is TGCAGTGCTGTACAGGGAGCTAACTATGGCTACACCTTC. Protein sequence: CSAVQGANYGYTF.

This clonotype was observed many times. Here the CDR3 DNA reads TGTGCCAGCAGTTACTCGGGGCGGAACACTGAAGCTTTCTTT. Encoded protein: CASSYSGRNTEAFF. This sequence joins TRBV6-6 and TRBJ1-1; D possibly corresponds to TRBD1 (5 bases). V dropped 0 bases and J dropped 1 base, with 6 bases sitting between them. Germline CDR1 MNHNY, CDR2 SVGAGI (reference sequence). The CDR3 extends over 14 amino acids.

Ten or more counts support this clonotype. The chain uses TRBV28 and TRBJ2-7, with D tentatively TRBD1 or TRBD2 (5 bases each). This CDR3 has 12 amino acids. The ends were cut back, 6 bases at V and 8 bases at J, with 14 bases in the middle. CDR1 and CDR2 (germline): MDHEN, SYDVKM. CDR3 in DNA: TGTGCCAGCAGCACCACCCCGGGACAGCAGTACTTC. It translates to CASSTTPGQQYF.